Listed here are 7 T cell receptor beta chains from one sample, sequenced in a study of blood T cell repertoires in COVID-19. TCRdb's copy holds only in-frame clones and misses some; the assay was immunoSEQ multiplex PCR. There are 350,000 to 450,000 clones in the sample; roughly nine tenths occur only once, and about 0.78% lies in the top ten. The sequenced sample consisted of PBMCs or T cells enriched from blood (not recorded which). The source of these receptors is a woman aged 40 to 50 who had been exposed to COVID-19.

The chain is built from TRBV2 and TRBJ2-7, with TRBD1 as a possible D gene (5 bases). CDR3 length: 12 residues. Between the trimmed V and J ends, which lost 6 bases and 4 bases, there was a span of 10 bases. The germline CDR1 and CDR2 sequences are SNHLY and FYNNEI. The CDR3 sequence: CASSEQDYEQYF. CDR3 nucleotides: TGTGCCAGCAGCGAACAGGATTACGAGCAGTACTTC. The full variable domain, rest sourced from reference TRBV2 and TRBJ2-7, is EPEVTQTPSHQVTQMGQEVILRCVPISNHLYFYWYRQILGQKVEFLVSFYNNEISEKSEIFDDQFSVERPDGSNFTLKIRSTKLEDSAMYFCASSEQDYEQYFGPGTRLTVT.

The chain links TRBV7-2 to TRBJ1-2; tentatively, D is TRBD1 (5 bases). V lost 6 bases to trimming and J lost 4 bases, with 12 bases between them. Germline loops: CDR1 SGHTA, CDR2 FQGNSA. The CDR3 runs to 13 residues. CDR3 loop: CASSLTEFYGYTF. The CDR3 DNA sequence: TGTGCCAGCAGTTTGACAGAGTTCTATGGCTACACCTTC.

The J gene is TRBJ2-1, the V gene TRBV19, with D perhaps TRBD1 (5 bases). CDR3 length: 12 residues. V dropped 5 bases and J dropped 7 bases, with 9 bases sitting between them. The germline V gene has CDR1 LNHDA and CDR2 SQIVND (reference sequence). In nucleotides, the CDR3 is TGTGCCAGTAGTCACCAGGGTAATGAGCAGTTCTTC. This translates into CASSHQGNEQFF.

This sequence joins TRBV7-9 and TRBJ2-1, with D maybe TRBD2 (6 bases). The germline V and J ends were trimmed by 5 bases and 3 bases, with 14 bases remaining between them. Germline values: CDR1 SEHNR, CDR2 FQNEAQ (reference sequence). The CDR3 runs to 15 residues. The CDR3 sequence: CASSPLGGGYNEQFF. The CDR3 region has the DNA TGTGCCAGCAGCCCGTTGGGGGGAGGCTACAATGAGCAGTTCTTC.

This clone was detected only a few times. The chain links TRBV15 to TRBJ2-7; D unclear. Trimming shortened V by 0 bases and J by 7 bases, and 10 bases separated the two germline ends. The CDR3 is 13 residues long. Germline V gives CDR1 LNHNV, CDR2 YYDKDF (reference sequence). In nucleotides, the CDR3 is TGTGCCACCAGCAGAGACCTCCACCGGGAGCAGTACTTC. This translates into CATSRDLHREQYF.

This chain joins TRBV24-1 and TRBJ2-1, with 10 bases that match TRBD1. The germline V gene has CDR1 KGHDR and CDR2 SFDVKD. J lost 10 bases, V lost 2 bases, and 10 bases had no gene match. The CDR3 length is 16 residues. CDR3 in amino acids: CATSDSNFGTGVEQFF. In nucleotides, the CDR3 is TGTGCCACCAGTGATTCGAATTTCGGGACAGGGGTGGAGCAGTTCTTC.

As for this clone: The same CDR3 also results from other DNA sequences found in this sample. This rearrangement joins TRBV5-6 to TRBJ1-2; TRBD1 agrees at 10 bases. V was clipped by 4 bases and J by 4 bases; unmatched bases: 7. The CDR3 is 15 amino acids. Germline V gives CDR1 SGHDT, CDR2 YYEEEE. The DNA of the CDR3 is TGTGCCAGCAGCCCGGGGACAGGGGTTATCTATGGCTACACCTTC. Its translation is CASSPGTGVIYGYTF.